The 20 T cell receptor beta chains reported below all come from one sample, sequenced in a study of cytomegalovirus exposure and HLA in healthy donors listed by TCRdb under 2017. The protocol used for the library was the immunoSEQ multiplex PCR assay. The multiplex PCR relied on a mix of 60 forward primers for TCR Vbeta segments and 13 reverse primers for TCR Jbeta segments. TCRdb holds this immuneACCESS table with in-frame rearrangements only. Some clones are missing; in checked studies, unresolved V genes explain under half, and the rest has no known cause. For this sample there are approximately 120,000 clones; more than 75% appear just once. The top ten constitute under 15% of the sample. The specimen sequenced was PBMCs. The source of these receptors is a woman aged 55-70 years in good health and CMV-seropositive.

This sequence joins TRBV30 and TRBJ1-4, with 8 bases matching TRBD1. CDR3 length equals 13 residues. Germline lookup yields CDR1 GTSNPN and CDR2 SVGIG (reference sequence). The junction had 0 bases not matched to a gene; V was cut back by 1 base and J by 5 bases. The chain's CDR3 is CAWSGQGNEKLFF. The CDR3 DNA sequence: TGTGCCTGGAGTGGACAGGGGAATGAAAAACTGTTTTTT.

This CDR3 reads CASSQGTSGIWTSLETQYF. The CDR3 nucleotides are TGTGCCAGCAGCCAAGGGACTAGCGGGATTTGGACGTCGCTAGAGACCCAGTACTTC. The V and J genes are TRBV9 and TRBJ2-5, with 13 bases identical to TRBD2. The ends lost 4 bases at V and 4 bases at J; junction bases unmatched: 16. This CDR3 has 19 residues. Germline V gene sequence: CDR1 SGDLS, CDR2 YYNGEE.

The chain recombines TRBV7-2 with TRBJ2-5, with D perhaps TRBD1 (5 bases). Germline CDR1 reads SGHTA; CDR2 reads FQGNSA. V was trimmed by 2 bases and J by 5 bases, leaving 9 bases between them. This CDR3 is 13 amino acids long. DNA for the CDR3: TGTGCCAGCAGCTTAAGGGGTGCTGAGACCCAGTACTTC. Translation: CASSLRGAETQYF.

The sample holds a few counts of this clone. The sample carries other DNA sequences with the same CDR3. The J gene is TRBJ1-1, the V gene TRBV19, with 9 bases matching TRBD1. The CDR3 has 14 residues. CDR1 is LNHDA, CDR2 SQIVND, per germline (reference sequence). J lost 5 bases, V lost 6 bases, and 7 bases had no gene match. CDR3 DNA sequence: TGTGCCAGTAGCCCGGGACAGGGTAAAACTGAAGCTTTCTTT. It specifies CASSPGQGKTEAFF.

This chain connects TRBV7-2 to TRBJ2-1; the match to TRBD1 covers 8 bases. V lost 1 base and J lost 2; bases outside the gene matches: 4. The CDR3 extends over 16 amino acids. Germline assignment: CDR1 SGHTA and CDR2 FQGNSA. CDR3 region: CASSLVGQGAYNEQFF. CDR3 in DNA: TGTGCCAGCAGCTTAGTAGGACAGGGAGCCTACAATGAGCAGTTCTTC.

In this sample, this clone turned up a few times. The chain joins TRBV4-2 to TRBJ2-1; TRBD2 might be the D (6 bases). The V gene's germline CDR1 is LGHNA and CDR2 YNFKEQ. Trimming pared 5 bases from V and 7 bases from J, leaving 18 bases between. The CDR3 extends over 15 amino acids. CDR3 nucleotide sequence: TGTGCCAGCAGCGATCCCGGGGGACCAAGGAATGAGCAGTTCTTC. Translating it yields CASSDPGGPRNEQFF.

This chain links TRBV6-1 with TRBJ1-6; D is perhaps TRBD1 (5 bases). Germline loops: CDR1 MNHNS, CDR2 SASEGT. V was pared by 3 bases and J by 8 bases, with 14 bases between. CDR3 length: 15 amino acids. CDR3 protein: CASSDQGSWDSPLHF. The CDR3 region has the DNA TGTGCCAGCAGTGATCAGGGTTCATGGGATTCACCCCTCCACTTT.

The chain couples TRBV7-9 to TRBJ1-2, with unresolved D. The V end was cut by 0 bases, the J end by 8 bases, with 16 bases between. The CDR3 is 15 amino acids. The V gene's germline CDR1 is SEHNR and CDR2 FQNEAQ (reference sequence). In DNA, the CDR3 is TGTGCCAGCAGCTTAGCTAATCACAGAGGGTGGGGCTACACCTTC. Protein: CASSLANHRGWGYTF.

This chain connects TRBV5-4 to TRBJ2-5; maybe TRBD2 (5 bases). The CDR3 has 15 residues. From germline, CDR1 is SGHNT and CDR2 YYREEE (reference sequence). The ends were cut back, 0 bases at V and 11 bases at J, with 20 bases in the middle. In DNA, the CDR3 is TGTGCCAGCAGCTTGGGGTCCGCCGGGGTTTTTGAGCAGTACTTC. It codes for CASSLGSAGVFEQYF.

CDR3 sequence: CASRSGVPSSYEQYF. The DNA of the CDR3 is TGTGCCAGCAGGTCAGGGGTACCGAGCTCCTACGAGCAGTACTTC. The chain uses TRBV21-1 and TRBJ2-7; the table gives TRBD1 as D, unverified against the DNA. TRBV21-1 is tagged as a pseudogene. The CDR3 totals 15 residues.

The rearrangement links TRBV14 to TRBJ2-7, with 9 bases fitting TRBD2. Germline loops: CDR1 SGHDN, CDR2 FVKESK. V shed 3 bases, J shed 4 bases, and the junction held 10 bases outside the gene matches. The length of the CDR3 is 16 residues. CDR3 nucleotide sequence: TGTGCCAGCAGCCAGACCGCCGGGACTAGCAATTACGAGCAGTACTTC. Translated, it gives CASSQTAGTSNYEQYF.

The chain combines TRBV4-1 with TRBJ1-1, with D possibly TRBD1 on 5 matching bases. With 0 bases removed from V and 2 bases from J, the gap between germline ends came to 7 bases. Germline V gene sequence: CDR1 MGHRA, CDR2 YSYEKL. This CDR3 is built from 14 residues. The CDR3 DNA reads TGCGCCAGCAGCCAAGAGGGACTAAACACTGAAGCTTTCTTT. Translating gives CASSQEGLNTEAFF.

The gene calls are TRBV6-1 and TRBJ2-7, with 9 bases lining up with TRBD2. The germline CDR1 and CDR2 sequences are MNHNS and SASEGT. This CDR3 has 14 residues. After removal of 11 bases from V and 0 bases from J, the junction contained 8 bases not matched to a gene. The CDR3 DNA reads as TGTGCCGGACGTTTTAGCGGGGGCTCCTACGAGCAGTACTTC. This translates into CAGRFSGGSYEQYF.

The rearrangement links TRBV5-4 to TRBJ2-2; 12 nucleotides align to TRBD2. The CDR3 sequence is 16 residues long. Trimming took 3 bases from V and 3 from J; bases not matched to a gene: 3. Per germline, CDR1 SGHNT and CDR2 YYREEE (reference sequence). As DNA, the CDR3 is TGTGCCAGCAGCTCACTAGCGGGGGGTTACACCGGGGAGCTGTTTTTT. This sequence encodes CASSSLAGGYTGELFF.

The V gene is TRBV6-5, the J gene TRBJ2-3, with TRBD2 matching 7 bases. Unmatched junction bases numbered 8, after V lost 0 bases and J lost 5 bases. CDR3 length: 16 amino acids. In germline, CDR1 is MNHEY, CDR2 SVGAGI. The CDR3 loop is CASSYSTAGLGDTQYF. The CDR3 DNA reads TGTGCCAGCAGTTACTCGACAGCGGGGCTAGGAGATACGCAGTATTTT.

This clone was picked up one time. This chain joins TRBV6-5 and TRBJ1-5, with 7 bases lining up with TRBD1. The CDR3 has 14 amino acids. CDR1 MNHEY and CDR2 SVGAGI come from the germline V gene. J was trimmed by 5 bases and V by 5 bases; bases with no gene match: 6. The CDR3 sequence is CASSTRQGDQPQHF. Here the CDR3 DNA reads TGTGCCAGCAGTACAAGACAGGGAGATCAGCCCCAGCATTTT.

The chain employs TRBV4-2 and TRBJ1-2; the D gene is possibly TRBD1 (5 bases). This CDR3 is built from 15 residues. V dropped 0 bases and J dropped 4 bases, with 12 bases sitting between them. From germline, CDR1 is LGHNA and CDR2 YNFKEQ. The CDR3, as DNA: TGTGCCAGCAGCCAAGAGTTAACAGGCCTCTATGGCTACACCTTC. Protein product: CASSQELTGLYGYTF.

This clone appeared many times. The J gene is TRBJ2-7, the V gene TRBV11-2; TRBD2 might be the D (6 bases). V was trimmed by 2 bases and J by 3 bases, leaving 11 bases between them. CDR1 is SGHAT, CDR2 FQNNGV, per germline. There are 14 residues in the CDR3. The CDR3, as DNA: TGTGCCAGCAGCTTAATTCCTAGCGACTACGAGCAGTACTTC. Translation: CASSLIPSDYEQYF.

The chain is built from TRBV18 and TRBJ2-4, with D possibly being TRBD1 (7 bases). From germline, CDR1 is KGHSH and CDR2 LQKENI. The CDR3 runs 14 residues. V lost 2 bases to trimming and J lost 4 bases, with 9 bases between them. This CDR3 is CASSPAGQKNIQYF. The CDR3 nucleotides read TGTGCCAGCTCACCAGCGGGACAGAAAAACATTCAGTACTTC. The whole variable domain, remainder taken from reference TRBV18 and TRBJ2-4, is NAGVMQNPRHLVRRRGQEARLRCSPMKGHSHVYWYRQLPEEGLKFMVYLQKENIIDESGMPKERFSAEFPKEGPSILRIQQVVRGDSAAYFCASSPAGQKNIQYFGAGTRLSVL.

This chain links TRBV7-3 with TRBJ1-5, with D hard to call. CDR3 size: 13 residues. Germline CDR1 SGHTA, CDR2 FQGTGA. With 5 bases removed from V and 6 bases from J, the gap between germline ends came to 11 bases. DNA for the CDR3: TGTGCCAGCAGCGTACAGAGTTTTCAGCCCCAGCATTTT. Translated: CASSVQSFQPQHF.